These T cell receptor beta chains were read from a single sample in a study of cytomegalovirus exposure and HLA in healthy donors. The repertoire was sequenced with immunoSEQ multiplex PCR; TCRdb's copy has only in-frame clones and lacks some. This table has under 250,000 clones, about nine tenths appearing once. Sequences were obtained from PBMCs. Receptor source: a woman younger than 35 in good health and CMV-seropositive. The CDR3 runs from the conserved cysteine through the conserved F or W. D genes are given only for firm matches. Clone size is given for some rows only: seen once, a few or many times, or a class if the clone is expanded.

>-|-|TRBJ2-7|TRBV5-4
CASSPSGAGETYEQYF
TGTGCCAGCAGTCCCTCCGGGGCAGGGGAAACCTACGAGCAGTACTTC
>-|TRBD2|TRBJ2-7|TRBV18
CASSPLAGRDEQYF
TGTGCCAGCTCACCTCTGGCAGGGAGGGACGAGCAGTACTTC
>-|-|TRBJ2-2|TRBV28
CASSSTGRSTGELFF
TGTGCCAGCTCTTCCACAGGGAGAAGCACCGGGGAGCTGTTTTTT
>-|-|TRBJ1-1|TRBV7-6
CASSLDSGFKAEAFF
TGTGCCAGCAGCTTAGATTCGGGTTTTAAGGCTGAAGCTTTCTTT
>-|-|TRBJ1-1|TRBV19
CASSIAGGVTPEAFF
TGTGCCAGTAGTATAGCCGGAGGGGTTACCCCTGAAGCTTTCTTT
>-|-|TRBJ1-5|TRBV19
CASSRGLNQPQHF
TGTGCCAGTAGTCGAGGGCTAAATCAGCCCCAGCATTTT
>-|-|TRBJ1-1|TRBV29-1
CSVGEAVEAFF
TGCAGCGTTGGTGAGGCAGTTGAAGCTTTCTTT
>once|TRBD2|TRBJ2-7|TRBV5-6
CASSRTSGLYEQYF
TGTGCCAGCAGTCGAACTAGCGGTTTGTACGAGCAGTACTTC
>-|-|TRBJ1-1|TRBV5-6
CASSLPGLEAFF
TGTGCCAGCAGCTTGCCCGGACTCGAAGCTTTCTTT
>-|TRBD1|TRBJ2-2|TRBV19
CASSRRQGPNTGELFF
TGTGCCAGTAGTCGGCGACAGGGACCGAACACCGGGGAGCTGTTTTTT
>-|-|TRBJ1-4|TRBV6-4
CASSSVAGEKLFF
TGTGCCAGCAGCTCAGTGGCGGGAGAAAAACTGTTTTTT
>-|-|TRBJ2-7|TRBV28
CASSFRLRTYEQYF
TGTGCCAGCAGTTTTAGGTTGAGGACCTACGAGCAGTACTTC
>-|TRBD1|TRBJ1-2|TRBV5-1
CASSWGTGGFLRALGYGYTF
TGCGCCAGCAGCTGGGGGACAGGGGGCTTTCTAAGGGCCCTAGGCTATGGCTACACCTTC
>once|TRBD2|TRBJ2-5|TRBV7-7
CASSPSRLAQETQYF
TGTGCTAGCAGCCCAAGCCGACTAGCGCAAGAGACCCAGTACTTC
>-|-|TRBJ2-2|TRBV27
CASSLIRVNTGELFF
TGTGCCAGCAGTTTGATCCGGGTCAACACCGGGGAGCTGTTTTTT
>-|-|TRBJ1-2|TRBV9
CASSTGLGGYTF
TGTGCCAGCAGCACAGGGCTAGGTGGCTACACCTTC
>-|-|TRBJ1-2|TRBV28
CASTPLANYGYTF
TGTGCCAGCACCCCGTTAGCTAACTATGGCTACACCTTC
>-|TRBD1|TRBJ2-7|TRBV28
CASSLADRGYEQYF
TGTGCCAGCAGTTTAGCGGACAGGGGCTACGAGCAGTACTTC
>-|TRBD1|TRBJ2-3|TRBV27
CASSRTGGIDTQYF
TGTGCCAGCAGTCGGACAGGGGGAATAGATACGCAGTATTTT
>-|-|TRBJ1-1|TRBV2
CASSPRGAEAFF
TGTGCCAGCAGTCCCCGGGGGGCGGAAGCTTTCTTT
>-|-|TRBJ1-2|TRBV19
CASSIERRYGYTF
TGTGCCAGTAGTATTGAGAGGCGGTATGGCTACACCTTC
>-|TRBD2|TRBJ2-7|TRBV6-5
CASSYPGLAGGEQYF
TGTGCCAGCAGTTACCCGGGACTAGCGGGAGGCGAGCAGTACTTC
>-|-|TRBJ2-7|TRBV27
CASSYSGAYYEQYF
TGTGCCAGCAGCTATAGCGGAGCCTACTACGAGCAGTACTTC
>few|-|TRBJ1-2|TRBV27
CASSGGDGYTF
TGTGCCAGCAGTGGGGGGGACGGCTACACCTTC
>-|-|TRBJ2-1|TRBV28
CASSLTGSSYNEQFF
TGTGCCAGCAGTTTGACGGGATCCTCCTACAATGAGCAGTTCTTC